This T cell receptor beta chain was documented in a study of tumor-infiltrating lymphocytes in primary liver carcinoma. The overall study: Sequencing of the samples generated roughly 3.5 to 7.13 million productive TCRbeta reads, with similar yields across tissue types.

The tissue used was unsorted bulk material of about 19-34 mg. RNA and DNA were co-extracted from it with the AllPrep DNA/RNA mini kit. Treatment of the patients' primary liver carcinoma consisted of surgical resection. Priming with a constant-region primer yielded TCR beta cDNA from roughly 490 ng total RNA. Researchers made the TCR beta libraries by running three nested multiplex PCR rounds with slightly modified ARM-PCR. Using its own MiXCR run on the multiplex PCR reads, TCRdb lists one record per CDR3 protein. The sample lists approximately 92,000 distinct CDR3 sequences, 55% to 75% occurring once. Judged by abundance, this clonotype is large. The sequence was collected from a man aged 35 to 55 with primary liver carcinoma and hepatitis B virus infection. Sequencing was carried out using tumor-adjacent normal liver tissue.

This CDR3 reads CASSQLAGLTTDTQYF. In nucleotides, the CDR3 is TGTGCCAGCAGTCAATTAGCGGGTTTAACCACAGATACGCAGTATTTT. This chain uses TRBV6-1 with TRBJ2-3; TRBD2 agrees at 7 bases. Germline V gene data show CDR1 as MNHNS and CDR2 as SASEGT. Trimming cost V 5 bases and J 2 bases; bases outside gene matches: 10. The CDR3 is made up of 16 amino acids.